This T cell receptor (beta chain) was recovered during a study of T cell changes during pregnancy in multiple sclerosis (dated by TCRdb to between 2018 and 2021). For context, the study as a whole: In women with multiple sclerosis, the researchers looked at how the T cell repertoire shifted as pregnancy progressed.

A note on this clone: The antigen it binds to is not known. Base qualities are not recorded, but no much larger clone differs from it by a single base.

At the junction V is shortened by 5 bases and J by 5 bases; bases outside the gene matches: 6. From a lookup of the germline V gene, CDR1 and CDR2 are SGHTA and FQGNSA. The CDR3 starts with the cysteine, ends with the phenylalanine, and has 14 residues. The entry retains the CDR3 DNA only, 42 bases that are in frame from base 1. The library relied on the immunoSEQ multiplex PCR assay. Here the immuneACCESS table is served through TCRdb, limited to in-frame sequences with V and J called. Missing clones are a known gap in these copies; in checked studies unresolved V genes cover under half, and the rest lacks a known reason. The sample contains around 61,000 clones, 90% of them found a single time. The ten largest clonotypes hold roughly 0.82% of the sample.

Here the sequenced sample was peripheral blood, taken in the first trimester of pregnancy. The chain uses TRBV7-2 and TRBJ1-2, with TRBD1 matching 9 junction bases. The clonotype was recovered from a female donor in good health, enrolled as a control in a pregnancy study. Here is the DNA: TGTGCCAGCAGCCGGGCTGGGACAGGGTATGGCTACACCTTC. Its protein product is CASSRAGTGYGYTF.